The next 5 T cell receptor beta chains were all read from a single sample in a study of OX40 agonist ivuxolimab in advanced cancers. Profiling relied on immunoSEQ multiplex PCR, and the TCRdb table lists in-frame clones only, not all of them. Seen here are 82,000 or so clones, just under 95% observed once, and the top ten hold under 0.7%. The source material was CD4+ or CD8+ T cells sorted from blood, sampled in a trial of the OX40 agonist ivuxolimab. These receptors all stem from an adult with an advanced solid tumor such as melanoma, head and neck, liver or kidney cancer.

This chain uses TRBV7-6 with TRBJ2-3; tentative D call: TRBD2 (6 bases). The V gene's germline CDR1 is SGHVS and CDR2 FNYEAQ. Trimming took 5 bases from V and 3 from J, leaving 18 bases between them. The CDR3 spans 16 residues. The CDR3 is CASSPAASERTDTQYF. Here the CDR3 DNA reads TGTGCCAGCAGCCCGGCGGCTAGCGAGAGGACAGATACGCAGTATTTT.

This clone was seen a single time. The chain recombines TRBV7-3 with TRBJ1-4; D may be TRBD1 (6 bases). The CDR3 contains 13 residues. The V end lost 5 bases, the J end lost 11 bases, and 15 bases lay between the germline ends. Germline V CDR1 and CDR2: SGHTA, FQGTGA. CDR3 DNA sequence: TGTGCCAGCAGCAAGACTCAGGACAGTAAACTGTTTTTT. Its protein is CASSKTQDSKLFF.

This clone was counted a single time. This chain connects TRBV29-1 to TRBJ1-2; 8 bases are a match to TRBD1. J lost 12 bases, V lost 4 bases, and 10 bases had no gene match. The CDR3 sequence is 12 residues long. Germline V gene lookup returns CDR1 SQVTM and CDR2 ANQGSEA. The CDR3 loop is CSVAGTGGSDTF. DNA of the CDR3: TGCAGCGTTGCCGGGACAGGAGGGTCGGACACCTTC.

The rearrangement joins TRBV30 to TRBJ1-5, with a tentative D call TRBD1 (6 bases). The CDR3 contains 16 residues. V was shortened by 1 base and J by 0 bases, with 13 bases between the two germline ends. Germline V gives CDR1 GTSNPN, CDR2 SVGIG (reference sequence). CDR3 loop: CAWSAGWTDSNQPQHF. The CDR3 bases are TGTGCCTGGAGTGCAGGGTGGACAGATAGCAATCAGCCCCAGCATTTT. The full variable domain, with the rest looked up from reference TRBV30 and TRBJ1-5, is SQTIHQWPATLVQPVGSPLSLECTVEGTSNPNLYWYRQAAGRGLQLLFYSVGIGQISSEVPQNLSASRPQDRQFILSSKKLLLSDSGFYLCAWSAGWTDSNQPQHFGDGTRLSIL.

The chain links TRBV2 to TRBJ1-2; 7 positions agree with TRBD1. V was clipped by 8 bases and J by 1 base; unmatched bases: 7. The CDR3 loop spans 14 amino acids. Germline V lookup: CDR1 SNHLY, CDR2 FYNNEI. The CDR3 protein is CASQGQSRNYGYTF. The DNA for the CDR3 is TGTGCCAGCCAGGGACAGTCACGTAACTATGGCTACACCTTC.